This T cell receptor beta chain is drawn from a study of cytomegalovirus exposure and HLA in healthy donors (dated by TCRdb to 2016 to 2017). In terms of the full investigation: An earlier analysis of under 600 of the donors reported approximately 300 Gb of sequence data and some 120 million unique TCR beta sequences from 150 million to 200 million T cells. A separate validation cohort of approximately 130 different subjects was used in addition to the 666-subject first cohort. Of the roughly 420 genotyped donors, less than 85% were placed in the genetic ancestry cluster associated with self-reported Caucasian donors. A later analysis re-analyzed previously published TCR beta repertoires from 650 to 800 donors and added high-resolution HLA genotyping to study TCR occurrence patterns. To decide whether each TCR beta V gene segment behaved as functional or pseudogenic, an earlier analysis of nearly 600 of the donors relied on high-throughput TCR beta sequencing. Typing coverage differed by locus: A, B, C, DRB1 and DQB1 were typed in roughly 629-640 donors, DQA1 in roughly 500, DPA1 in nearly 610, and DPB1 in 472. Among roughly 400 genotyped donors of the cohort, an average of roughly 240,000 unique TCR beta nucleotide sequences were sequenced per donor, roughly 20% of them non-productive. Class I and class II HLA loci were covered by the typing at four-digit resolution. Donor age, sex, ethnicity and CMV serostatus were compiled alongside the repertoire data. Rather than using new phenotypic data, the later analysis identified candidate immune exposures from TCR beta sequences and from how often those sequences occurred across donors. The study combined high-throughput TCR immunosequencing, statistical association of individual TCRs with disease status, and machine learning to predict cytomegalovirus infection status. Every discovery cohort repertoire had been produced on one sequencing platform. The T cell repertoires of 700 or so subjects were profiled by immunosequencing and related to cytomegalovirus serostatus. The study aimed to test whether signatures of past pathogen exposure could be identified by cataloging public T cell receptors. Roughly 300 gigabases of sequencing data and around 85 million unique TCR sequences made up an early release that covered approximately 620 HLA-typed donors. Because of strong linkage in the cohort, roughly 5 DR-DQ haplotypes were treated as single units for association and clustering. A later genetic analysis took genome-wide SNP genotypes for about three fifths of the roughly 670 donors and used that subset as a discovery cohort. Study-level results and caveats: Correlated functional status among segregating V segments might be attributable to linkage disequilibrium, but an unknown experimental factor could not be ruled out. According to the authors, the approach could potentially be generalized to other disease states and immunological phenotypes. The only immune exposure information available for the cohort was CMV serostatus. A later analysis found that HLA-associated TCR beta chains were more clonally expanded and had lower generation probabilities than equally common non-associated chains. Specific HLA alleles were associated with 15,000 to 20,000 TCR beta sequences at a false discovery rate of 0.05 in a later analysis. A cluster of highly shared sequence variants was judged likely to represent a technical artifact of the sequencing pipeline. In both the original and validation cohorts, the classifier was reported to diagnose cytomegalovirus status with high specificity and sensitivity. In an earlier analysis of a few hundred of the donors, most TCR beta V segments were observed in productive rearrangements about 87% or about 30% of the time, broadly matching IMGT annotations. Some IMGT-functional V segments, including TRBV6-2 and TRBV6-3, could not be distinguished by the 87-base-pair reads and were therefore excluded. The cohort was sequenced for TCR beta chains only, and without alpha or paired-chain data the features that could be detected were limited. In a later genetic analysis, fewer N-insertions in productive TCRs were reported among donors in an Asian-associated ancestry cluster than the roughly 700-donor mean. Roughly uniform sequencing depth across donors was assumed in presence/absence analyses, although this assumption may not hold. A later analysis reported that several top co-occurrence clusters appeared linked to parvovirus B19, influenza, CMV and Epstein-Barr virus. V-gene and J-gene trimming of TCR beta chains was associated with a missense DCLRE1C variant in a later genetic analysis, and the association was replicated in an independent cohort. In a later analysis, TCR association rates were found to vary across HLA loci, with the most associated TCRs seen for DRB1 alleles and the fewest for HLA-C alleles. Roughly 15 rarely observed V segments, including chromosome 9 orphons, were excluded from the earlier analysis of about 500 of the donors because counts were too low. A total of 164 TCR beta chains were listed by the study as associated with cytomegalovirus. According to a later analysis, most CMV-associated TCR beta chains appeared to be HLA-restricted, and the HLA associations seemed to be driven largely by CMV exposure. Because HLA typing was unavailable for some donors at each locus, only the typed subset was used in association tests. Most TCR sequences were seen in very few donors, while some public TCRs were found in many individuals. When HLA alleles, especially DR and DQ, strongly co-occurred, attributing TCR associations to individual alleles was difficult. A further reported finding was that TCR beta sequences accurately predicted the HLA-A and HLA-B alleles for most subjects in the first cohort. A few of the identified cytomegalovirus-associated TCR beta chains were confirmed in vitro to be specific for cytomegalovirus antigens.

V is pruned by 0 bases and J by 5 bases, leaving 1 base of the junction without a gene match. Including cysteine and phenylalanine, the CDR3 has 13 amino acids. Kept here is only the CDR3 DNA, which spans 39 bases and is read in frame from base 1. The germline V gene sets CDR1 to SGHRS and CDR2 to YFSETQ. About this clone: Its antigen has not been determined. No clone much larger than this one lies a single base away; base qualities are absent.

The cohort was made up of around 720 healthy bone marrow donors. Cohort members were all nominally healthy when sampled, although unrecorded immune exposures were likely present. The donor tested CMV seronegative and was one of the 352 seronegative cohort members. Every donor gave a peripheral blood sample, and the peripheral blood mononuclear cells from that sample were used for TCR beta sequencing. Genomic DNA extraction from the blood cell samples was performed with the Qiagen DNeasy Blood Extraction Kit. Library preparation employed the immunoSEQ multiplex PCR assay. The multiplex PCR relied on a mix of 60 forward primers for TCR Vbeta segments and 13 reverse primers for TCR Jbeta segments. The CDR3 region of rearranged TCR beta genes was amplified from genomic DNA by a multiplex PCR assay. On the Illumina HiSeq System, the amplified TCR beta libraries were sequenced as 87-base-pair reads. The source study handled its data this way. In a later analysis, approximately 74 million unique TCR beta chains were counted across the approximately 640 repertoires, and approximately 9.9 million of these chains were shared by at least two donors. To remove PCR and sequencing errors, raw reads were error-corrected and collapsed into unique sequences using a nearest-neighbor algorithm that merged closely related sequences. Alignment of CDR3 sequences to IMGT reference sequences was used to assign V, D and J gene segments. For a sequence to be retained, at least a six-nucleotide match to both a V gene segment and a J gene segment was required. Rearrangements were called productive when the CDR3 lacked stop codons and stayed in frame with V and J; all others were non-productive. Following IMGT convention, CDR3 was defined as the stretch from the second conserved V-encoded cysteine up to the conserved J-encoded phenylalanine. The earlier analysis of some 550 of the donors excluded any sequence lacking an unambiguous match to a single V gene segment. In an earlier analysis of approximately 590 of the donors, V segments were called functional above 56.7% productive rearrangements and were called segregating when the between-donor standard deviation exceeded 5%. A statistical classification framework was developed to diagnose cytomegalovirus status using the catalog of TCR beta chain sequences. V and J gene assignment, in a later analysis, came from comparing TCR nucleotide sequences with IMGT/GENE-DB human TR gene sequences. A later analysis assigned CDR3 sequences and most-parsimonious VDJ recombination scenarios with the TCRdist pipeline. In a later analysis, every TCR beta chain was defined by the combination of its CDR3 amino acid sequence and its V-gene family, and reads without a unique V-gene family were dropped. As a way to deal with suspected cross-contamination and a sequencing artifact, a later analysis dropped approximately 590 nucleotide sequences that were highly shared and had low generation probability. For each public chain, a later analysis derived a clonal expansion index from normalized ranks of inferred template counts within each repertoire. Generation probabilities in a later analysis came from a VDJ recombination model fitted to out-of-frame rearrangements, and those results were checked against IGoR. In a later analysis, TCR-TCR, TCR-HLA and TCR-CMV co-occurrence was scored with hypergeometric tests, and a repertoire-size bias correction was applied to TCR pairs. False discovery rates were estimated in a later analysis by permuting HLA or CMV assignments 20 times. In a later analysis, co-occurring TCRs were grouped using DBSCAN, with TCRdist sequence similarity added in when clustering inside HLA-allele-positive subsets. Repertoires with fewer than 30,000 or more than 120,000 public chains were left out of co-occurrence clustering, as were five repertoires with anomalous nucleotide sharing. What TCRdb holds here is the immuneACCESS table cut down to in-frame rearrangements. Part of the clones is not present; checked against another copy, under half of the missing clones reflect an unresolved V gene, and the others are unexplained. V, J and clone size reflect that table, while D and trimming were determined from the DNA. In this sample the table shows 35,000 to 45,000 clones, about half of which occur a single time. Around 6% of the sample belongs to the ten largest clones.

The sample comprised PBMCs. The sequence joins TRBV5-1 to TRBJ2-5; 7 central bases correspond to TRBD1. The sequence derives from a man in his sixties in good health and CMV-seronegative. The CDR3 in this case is CASSLATGETQYF. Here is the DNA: TGCGCCAGCAGCTTGGCGACAGGGGAGACCCAGTACTTC. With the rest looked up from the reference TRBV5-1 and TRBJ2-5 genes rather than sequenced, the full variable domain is KAGVTQTPRYLIKTRGQQVTLSCSPISGHRSVSWYQQTPGQGLQFLFEYFSETQRNKGNFPGRFSGRQFSNSRSEMNVSTLELGDSALYLCASSLATGETQYFGPGTRLLVL.